This T cell receptor beta chain is drawn from a study of cytomegalovirus exposure and HLA in healthy donors (dated by TCRdb to the late 2010s). Regarding the complete study: An earlier analysis of approximately 590 of the donors reported 276 Gb of sequence data and 117 million unique TCR beta sequences from some 180 million T cells. An early release covering over 500 HLA-typed donors comprised approximately 300 gigabases of sequencing data and tens of millions of unique TCR sequences. Among the approximately 400 genotyped donors, around 81% belonged to the genetic ancestry cluster associated with self-reported Caucasian donors. The study was designed to test whether signatures of past pathogen exposure could be identified by cataloging public T cell receptors. Using immunosequencing, the study profiled T cell repertoires from about 620 subjects and related those repertoires to cytomegalovirus serostatus. A separate validation cohort of over 95 different subjects was used in addition to the approximately 670-subject first cohort. The study combined high-throughput TCR immunosequencing, statistical association of individual TCRs with disease status, and machine learning to predict cytomegalovirus infection status. To study patterns of TCR occurrence, a later analysis re-analyzed previously published TCR beta repertoires from 500 to 850 donors and added high-resolution HLA genotyping. In the later analysis, no new phenotypic data were used to find candidate immune exposures; instead, reliance was placed on TCR beta sequences and their occurrence across donors. To decide whether each TCR beta V gene segment behaved as functional or pseudogenic, an earlier analysis of some 600 of the donors relied on high-throughput TCR beta sequencing. Donor age, sex, ethnicity and CMV serostatus were collected together with the repertoire data. Genome-wide SNP genotypes for about 60% of the roughly 670 donors were used in a later genetic analysis, which treated that subset as a discovery cohort. Every discovery cohort repertoire had been produced on one sequencing platform. HLA typing included class I and class II loci at four-digit resolution. The number of typed donors differed by locus: roughly 629-630 for A, B, C, DRB1 and DQB1; 522 for DQA1; approximately 600 for DPA1; and 400 to 480 for DPB1. Because of strong linkage in the cohort, five DR-DQ haplotypes were treated as single units for association and clustering. Across approximately 400 genotyped donors of the cohort, an average of 235,054 unique TCR beta nucleotide sequences per donor were sequenced, and approximately 17% of those sequences were non-productive.

The method behind the library was the immunoSEQ multiplex PCR assay. The multiplex PCR relied on a mix of 60 forward primers for TCR Vbeta segments and 13 reverse primers for TCR Jbeta segments. Amplification of the CDR3 region of rearranged TCR beta genes was performed with a multiplex PCR assay on genomic DNA. Amplified TCR beta libraries were sequenced as 87-base-pair reads on the Illumina HiSeq System. On the authors' methods: In a later analysis, some 80 million unique TCR beta chains were counted across the 500 to 850 repertoires, and roughly 11 million of these chains were shared by at least two donors. Raw reads were error-corrected and collapsed into unique sequences by a nearest-neighbor algorithm in which closely related sequences were merged to remove PCR and sequencing errors. CDR3 sequences were aligned to IMGT reference sequences to assign V, D and J gene segments. For a sequence to be retained, at least a six-nucleotide match to both a V gene segment and a J gene segment was required. Rearrangements were called productive when the CDR3 lacked stop codons and stayed in frame with V and J; all others were non-productive. CDR3 was defined according to IMGT convention as the region running from the second conserved V-encoded cysteine to the conserved J-encoded phenylalanine. In an earlier analysis of 550 to 650 of the donors, sequences lacking an unambiguous match to a single V gene segment were excluded. In an earlier analysis of 587 of the donors, a V segment was called functional when productive rearrangements were above 56.7%, and segregating when the standard deviation between donors exceeded 5%. A statistical classification framework was built to diagnose cytomegalovirus status from the catalog of TCR beta chain sequences. V and J gene assignment, in a later analysis, came from comparing TCR nucleotide sequences with IMGT/GENE-DB human TR gene sequences. The TCRdist pipeline was used in a later analysis to assign CDR3 sequences and most-parsimonious VDJ recombination scenarios. In a later analysis, each TCR beta chain was defined by its CDR3 amino acid sequence together with its V-gene family, and reads without a unique V-gene family were excluded. To address suspected cross-contamination and a sequencing artifact, a later analysis removed a few hundred highly shared, low-generation-probability nucleotide sequences. In a later analysis, a clonal expansion index for each public chain was calculated from normalized within-repertoire ranks of inferred template counts. In a later analysis, generation probabilities were computed using a VDJ recombination model fitted to out-of-frame rearrangements, and the results were checked against IGoR. A later analysis scored TCR-TCR, TCR-HLA and TCR-CMV co-occurrence with hypergeometric tests, applying a repertoire-size bias correction to TCR pairs. False discovery rates were estimated in a later analysis by permuting HLA or CMV assignments 20 times. In a later analysis, co-occurring TCRs were grouped using DBSCAN, and TCRdist sequence similarity was added for clustering within HLA-allele-positive subsets. For co-occurrence clustering, repertoires with fewer than 30,000 or more than 120,000 public chains were excluded, along with five repertoires with anomalous nucleotide sharing. TCRdb's version of the immuneACCESS table is confined to in-frame rearrangements and falls short of the full clone set. An unresolved V gene accounts for under half of the shortfall where checked; the remainder is of unknown origin. The DNA gave D and trimming, while V, J and clone size come from that table. This sample's table lists over 200,000 clones. Of the sample, roughly 0.89% is held by the ten largest clones.

On this clone itself: Its antigen has not been determined.

In total, approximately 610 healthy bone marrow donors made up the cohort. Cohort members were all nominally healthy when sampled, although unrecorded immune exposures were likely present. The donor was CMV seropositive and was included in the group of some 290 seropositive cohort members. Every donor gave a peripheral blood sample, and the peripheral blood mononuclear cells from that sample were used for TCR beta sequencing. Genomic DNA was extracted from the blood cell samples with the Qiagen DNeasy Blood Extraction Kit. Based on the germline V gene, the CDR1 and CDR2 sequences are ENHRY and SYGVKD. The junction shows trimming of 2 bases on V and 3 bases on J, plus 13 bases between the germline ends. Including cysteine and phenylalanine, the CDR3 has 15 amino acids. Only the CDR3 DNA stays, 45 bases, in frame from base 1. Results and caveats for the whole study, not just this receptor: In a later analysis, HLA-associated TCR beta chains were found to be more clonally expanded and to have lower generation probabilities than equally common non-associated chains. For the cohort, immune exposure information was limited to CMV serostatus. The study listed approximately 150 TCR beta chains as associated with cytomegalovirus. Correlated functional status among segregating V segments might be attributable to linkage disequilibrium, but an unknown experimental factor could not be ruled out. In a later analysis, most CMV-associated TCR beta chains were found to appear HLA-restricted, with HLA associations seemingly driven largely by CMV exposure. According to a later analysis, parvovirus B19, influenza, CMV and Epstein-Barr virus appeared linked to several top co-occurrence clusters. In a later genetic analysis, a missense DCLRE1C variant was associated with V-gene and J-gene trimming of TCR beta chains, and the association was replicated in an independent cohort. At a false discovery rate of 0.05, a later analysis linked 16,951 TCR beta sequences to specific HLA alleles. Some IMGT-functional V segments, including TRBV6-2 and TRBV6-3, could not be distinguished by the 87-base-pair reads and were therefore excluded. A cluster of highly shared sequence variants was judged likely to represent a technical artifact of the sequencing pipeline. Broadly in line with IMGT annotations, most TCR beta V segments showed up in productive rearrangements about 87% or about 30% of the time in an earlier analysis of some 590 of the donors. A further reported finding was that TCR beta sequences accurately predicted the HLA-A and HLA-B alleles for most subjects in the first cohort. Because some donors lacked HLA typing at each locus, the association tests relied only on the typed subset. A few of the identified cytomegalovirus-associated TCR beta chains were confirmed in vitro to be specific for cytomegalovirus antigens. While some public TCRs were present in many individuals, most TCR sequences turned up only very rarely across donors. In both the original and validation cohorts, the classifier was reported to diagnose cytomegalovirus status with high specificity and sensitivity. Because counts were too low, seventeen rarely observed V segments, including chromosome 9 orphons, were left out of the earlier analysis of 587 of the donors. In a later analysis, TCR association rates were found to vary across HLA loci, with the most associated TCRs seen for DRB1 alleles and the fewest for HLA-C alleles. Sequencing depth was assumed to be roughly uniform across donors in the presence/absence analyses, though that assumption may not hold. When HLA alleles, especially DR and DQ, strongly co-occurred, attributing TCR associations to individual alleles was difficult. A later genetic analysis reported fewer N-insertions in productive TCRs among donors in an Asian-associated ancestry cluster than the approximately 700-donor mean. The authors suggested that the approach could potentially be extended to other disease states and immunological phenotypes. The cohort was sequenced for TCR beta chains only, and without alpha or paired-chain data the features that could be detected were limited.

The sequenced material came from PBMCs. The rearranged segments are TRBV10-3 and TRBJ1-2, with TRBD1 as a weak D call on 6 bases. The source is a woman under 40 in good health and CMV-seropositive. DNA sequence: TGTGCCATCAGTGAGCCGGGGGCGGGGGACTATGGCTACACCTTC. This codes for CAISEPGAGDYGYTF.